This T cell receptor (beta chain) was captured in a study of shared clonotypes between healthy human individuals. The assay was carried out at the deep level. Using immunoSEQ multiplex PCR, the repertoire was profiled, and TCRdb retains in-frame clones only, with some absent. The data contain 1.5 million to 1.9 million clones, nearly 99% of them seen just once; the ten biggest clones take up about 0.42%. Healthy adults negative for HIV, lacking recent acute infections or vaccinations, served as donors. CDR1 and CDR2 from the germline V gene are MNHNS and SASEGT. This CDR3 has 14 residues. The V and J ends lost 2 bases and 5 bases, in that order; junction bases with no gene match: 2.

The chain joins TRBV6-1 to TRBJ2-3; 9 bases align to TRBD2. The receptor comes from a man in his thirties or forties in good health. The source material was naive CD4+ T cells sorted from blood. As to subset: CD45RA+ positively selected. CDR3 in amino acids: CASSESGRLDTQYF. The DNA for the CDR3 is TGTGCCAGCAGTGAAAGCGGGAGGCTAGATACGCAGTATTTT.